The 31 T cell receptor beta chains given below trace back to one sample, sequenced in a study of cytomegalovirus exposure and HLA in healthy donors. Libraries were prepared by immunoSEQ multiplex PCR; TCRdb keeps only in-frame clonotypes and omits some of them. The table has about 150,000 clones, 94% seen once. The sample was PBMCs. These receptor sequences come from a man aged 18 to 30 in good health and CMV-seropositive.

For this clone: A read error may produce the germline difference seen at one junction end. The rearrangement links TRBV4-2 to TRBJ2-7; 9 bases match TRBD1. The germline CDR1 and CDR2 sequences are LGHNA and YNFKEQ. The CDR3 totals 19 residues. The CDR3 is CASSQDSVSLGQGSSEQYF. The CDR3 region has the DNA TGTGCCAGCAGCCAAGATTCGGTGAGTTTGGGACAGGGTTCCTCCGAGCAGTACTTC.

This clone was detected once. This sequence joins TRBV30 and TRBJ1-2; TRBD1 is a possible D gene (5 bases). This CDR3 spans 14 amino acids. Germline lookup yields CDR1 GTSNPN and CDR2 SVGIG (reference sequence). V lost 7 bases and J lost 3, with 18 bases in between. For the CDR3, the DNA is TGTGCCTTATACGCGGGGGGGTTATACTATGGCTACACCTTC. Translated, it gives CALYAGGLYYGYTF.

V and J are TRBV11-2 and TRBJ1-3; D perhaps matches TRBD1 (6 bases). Trimming removed 5 bases at V and 6 bases at J, with 26 bases between. Germline-derived CDR1 and CDR2 are SGHAT and FQNNGV. CDR3 length: 18 amino acids. The CDR3 nucleotides read TGTGCCAGCAGCAACATTCCAGCAATTCACAGGGACGTAAACACCATATATTTT. It codes for CASSNIPAIHRDVNTIYF.

The rearrangement joins TRBV28 to TRBJ2-7; maybe TRBD2 (6 bases). The CDR3 consists of 13 residues. Germline V gene data show CDR1 as MDHEN and CDR2 as SYDVKM. Trimming removed 8 bases at V and 2 bases at J, with 13 bases between. The CDR3 sequence: CASRAEGAYEQYF. Here the CDR3 DNA reads TGTGCCAGCCGGGCGGAGGGAGCCTACGAGCAGTACTTC.

This chain connects TRBV5-4 to TRBJ2-5; 8 bases agree with TRBD1. Germline V gene data show CDR1 as SGHNT and CDR2 as YYREEE (reference sequence). The V gene end was trimmed by 4 bases and the J gene end by 3 bases; junction bases not matched to a gene: 8. The CDR3 covers 15 residues. The CDR3 DNA sequence: TGTGCCAGCAGCCCAGGACAGGGACGAGAAGAGACCCAGTACTTC. Protein product: CASSPGQGREETQYF.

This sequence joins TRBV28 and TRBJ2-2; possibly TRBD2 for D (5 bases). The germline V and J ends were trimmed by 7 bases and 6 bases, with 15 bases remaining between them. CDR3 length: 14 amino acids. Germline V CDR1 and CDR2: MDHEN, SYDVKM. The DNA for the CDR3 is TGTGCCAGCAATCCCCCTTCGGGGTCCGGGGAGCTGTTTTTT. Translated, it gives CASNPPSGSGELFF.

The J gene is TRBJ2-7, the V gene TRBV2, with D tentatively TRBD1 (6 bases). Looked up from germline, CDR1 is SNHLY and CDR2 is FYNNEI. This CDR3 comprises 15 residues. V lost 5 bases and J lost 2, with 16 bases in between. CDR3 region: CASSSPGQGTYEQYF. The DNA of the CDR3 is TGTGCCAGCAGTTCACCGGGACAAGGGACCTACGAGCAGTACTTC.

The genes are TRBV5-1 and TRBJ1-1, with D possibly being TRBD1 (6 bases). Germline V gene data show CDR1 as SGHRS and CDR2 as YFSETQ. Deletions cut 0 bases from V and 6 bases from J, with 9 bases between. This CDR3 is built from 13 residues. CDR3 loop: CASSLAAGAEAFF. The DNA of the CDR3 is TGCGCCAGCAGCTTGGCCGCAGGGGCTGAAGCTTTCTTT.

This chain joins TRBV6-1 and TRBJ1-4, with a possible D match to TRBD1 (6 bases). The CDR3 is made up of 15 amino acids. V shed 4 bases and J shed 4 bases, with 13 bases lying between them. Germline V CDR1 and CDR2: MNHNS, SASEGT. The CDR3 protein is CASSARQAINEKLFF. The CDR3 coding sequence is TGTGCCAGCAGTGCCAGACAGGCGATTAATGAAAAACTGTTTTTT.

This clone appeared a single time. The CDR3 nucleotides are TGTGCCAGTAGTAGACAGCTCCTAGGGACCGGGGAGCTGTTTTTT. Translating gives CASSRQLLGTGELFF. This chain links TRBV19 with TRBJ2-2; maybe TRBD1 (5 bases). The CDR3 contains 15 residues. V lost 4 bases, J lost 5 bases, and 14 bases lay in between. Germline loops: CDR1 LNHDA, CDR2 SQIVND (reference sequence).

This chain links TRBV6-1 with TRBJ2-1; the match to TRBD2 covers 8 bases. The CDR3 has 14 amino acids. With V trimmed by 2 bases and J by 6 bases, 3 bases remained unmatched. From germline, CDR1 is MNHNS and CDR2 SASEGT. CDR3: CASSEWAGGNEQFF. The DNA for the CDR3 is TGTGCCAGCAGTGAATGGGCGGGAGGCAATGAGCAGTTCTTC.

The rearrangement uses TRBV7-9 and TRBJ2-4; D is perhaps TRBD2 (6 bases). Germline V gene lookup returns CDR1 SEHNR and CDR2 FQNEAQ (reference sequence). V lost 4 bases and J lost 0, with 10 bases in between. The CDR3 spans 15 residues. The CDR3 region is CASSSRLEAKNIQYF. The CDR3 nucleotides are TGTGCCAGCAGCTCCAGACTAGAAGCCAAAAACATTCAGTACTTC.

The chain has TRBV2 and TRBJ1-4, with 8 bases fitting TRBD1. Germline values: CDR1 SNHLY, CDR2 FYNNEI. J gave up 4 bases and V 3 bases, and 4 bases lay outside the gene matches. This CDR3 is 15 amino acids long. The CDR3 spells CASSERTGLNEKLFF. As DNA, the CDR3 is TGTGCCAGCAGTGAGCGGACAGGGCTTAATGAAAAACTGTTTTTT.

The chain is built from TRBV14 and TRBJ2-7, with 8 bases that match TRBD2. Trimming took 6 bases from V and 1 from J; bases not matched to a gene: 8. Germline V gene sequence: CDR1 SGHDN, CDR2 FVKESK. This CDR3 is 15 amino acids long. CDR3 sequence (DNA): TGTGCCAGCAGAGGTACTAGCGGCCTATCCTACGAGCAGTACTTC. Translated: CASRGTSGLSYEQYF.

J is TRBJ2-3 and V is TRBV5-4, with D possibly matching TRBD2 (6 bases). V was shortened by 3 bases and J by 6 bases, with 11 bases between the two germline ends. CDR1 and CDR2 (germline): SGHNT, YYREEE (reference sequence). The CDR3 is 13 residues long. CDR3 in amino acids: CASSSGGGDTQYF. DNA of the CDR3: TGTGCCAGCAGCTCCGGGGGAGGCGATACGCAGTATTTT.

The chain is built from TRBV5-6 and TRBJ2-7; 10 nucleotides align to TRBD1. V shed 4 bases and J 2 bases; nucleotides not matched to a gene: 3. The germline V gene has CDR1 SGHDT and CDR2 YYEEEE. The CDR3 sequence is 14 residues long. The CDR3 nucleotides are TGTGCCAGCAGCCCCGGGACAGGGGCCTACGAGCAGTACTTC. Its protein is CASSPGTGAYEQYF. Based on the CDR3 plus reference TRBV5-6 and TRBJ2-7, the full variable domain is DAGVTQSPTHLIKTRGQQVTLRCSPKSGHDTVSWYQQALGQGPQFIFQYYEEEERQRGNFPDRFSGHQFPNYSSELNVNALLLGDSALYLCASSPGTGAYEQYFGPGTRLTVT.

The rearrangement uses TRBV7-2 and TRBJ2-5; 11 bases line up with TRBD1. The CDR3 is 14 amino acids. V was clipped by 4 bases and J by 5 bases; unmatched bases: 3. Germline CDR1 reads SGHTA; CDR2 reads FQGNSA. Here the CDR3 DNA reads TGTGCCAGCAGCTCGGGACAGGGGGTCGAGACCCAGTACTTC. Amino acid sequence: CASSSGQGVETQYF.

V and J are TRBV5-1 and TRBJ1-5; D may be TRBD1 (6 bases). V gave up 2 bases and J gave up 4 bases, with 16 bases separating them. Germline V gene lookup returns CDR1 SGHRS and CDR2 YFSETQ. CDR3 length equals 16 residues. CDR3 sequence reads: CASSLTQGLGNQPQHF. As DNA, the CDR3 is TGCGCCAGCAGCTTAACTCAGGGGCTCGGGAATCAGCCCCAGCATTTT.

The rearrangement links TRBV23-1 to TRBJ2-1; 8 bases are a match to TRBD2. TRBV23-1 is annotated as an ORF whose role is uncertain. The V and J ends lost 7 bases and 0 bases, in that order; junction bases with no gene match: 17. The CDR3 length is 19 residues. Written as DNA, the CDR3 is TGCGCCAGCATTAGTCCAGGCTATACTAGCGGCCTCTCCTACAATGAGCAGTTCTTC. Translating gives CASISPGYTSGLSYNEQFF.

V and J are TRBV4-1 and TRBJ1-5, with a possible D match to TRBD1 (5 bases). The CDR3 length is 17 residues. Germline V lookup: CDR1 MGHRA, CDR2 YSYEKL. V was clipped by 0 bases and J by 7 bases, with 19 bases between them. CDR3 region: CASSQEAGLRGGQPQHF. DNA for the CDR3: TGCGCCAGCAGCCAAGAGGCCGGGTTGCGGGGGGGACAGCCCCAGCATTTT.

The rearrangement links TRBV6-5 to TRBJ1-4; D is ambiguous. V shed 0 bases and J shed 3 bases, with 8 bases lying between them. Germline loops: CDR1 MNHEY, CDR2 SVGAGI. The CDR3 covers 15 residues. This chain's CDR3 is CASSYSGTANEKLFF. The CDR3 DNA sequence: TGTGCCAGCAGTTACTCCGGAACAGCTAATGAAAAACTGTTTTTT.

This clone was picked up a small number of times. The rearrangement links TRBV5-4 to TRBJ2-7; 9 bases are a match to TRBD2. The J segment lost 3 bases and the V segment lost 0 bases, leaving 4 bases of the junction unmatched. Germline assignment: CDR1 SGHNT and CDR2 YYREEE (reference sequence). This CDR3 contains 15 residues. DNA for the CDR3: TGTGCCAGCAGCTTGGCTAGCGGGAAAGGCTACGAGCAGTACTTC. It is translated as CASSLASGKGYEQYF. The full variable domain, its missing parts supplied by reference TRBV5-4 and TRBJ2-7, is ETGVTQSPTHLIKTRGQQVTLRCSSQSGHNTVSWYQQALGQGPQFIFQYYREEENGRGNFPPRFSGLQFPNYSSELNVNALELDDSALYLCASSLASGKGYEQYFGPGTRLTVT.

The rearrangement links TRBV28 to TRBJ2-1, with 15 bases aligning to TRBD2. Germline V lookup: CDR1 MDHEN, CDR2 SYDVKM. The CDR3 has 20 residues. With 6 bases clipped from V and 10 bases from J, the junction kept 22 bases outside the gene matches. The CDR3, as DNA: TGTGCCAGCAGACCAAACCGGGACAAAGGACTAGCGGGAGGGCGTAGGGAGCAGTTCTTC. Protein sequence: CASRPNRDKGLAGGRREQFF.

The V call is TRBV9, the J call TRBJ2-7; 7 positions match TRBD1. Germline V gene sequence: CDR1 SGDLS, CDR2 YYNGEE. V gave up 4 bases and J gave up 3 bases; unmatched junction bases: 10. The CDR3 covers 15 residues. The CDR3 nucleotides read TGTGCCAGCAGCCTCACAACTGGACAGGTCTACGAGCAGTACTTC. This codes for CASSLTTGQVYEQYF.

The chain links TRBV5-4 to TRBJ2-5; D remains unclear. Trimming shortened V by 0 bases and J by 0 bases, and 6 bases separated the two germline ends. CDR1 and CDR2 (germline): SGHNT, YYREEE (reference sequence). The CDR3 is 14 residues long. Here the CDR3 DNA reads TGTGCCAGCAGCTTGGCGGTACACCAAGAGACCCAGTACTTC. Translation: CASSLAVHQETQYF.

The V call is TRBV5-4, the J call TRBJ1-2; possibly TRBD1 for D (6 bases). The V and J ends lost 4 bases and 7 bases respectively, with 20 bases between them. The germline V gene encodes CDR1 SGHNT and CDR2 YYREEE (reference sequence). CDR3 size: 15 residues. The CDR3 sequence is CASSPGGQGKSGYTF. The CDR3 DNA sequence: TGTGCCAGCAGCCCCGGGGGGCAGGGAAAAAGTGGCTACACCTTC.

The chain is built from TRBV6-1 and TRBJ2-2; TRBD1 matches at 8 bases. J lost 6 bases, V lost 6 bases, and 3 bases had no gene match. Germline V CDR1 and CDR2: MNHNS, SASEGT. This CDR3 region has 13 residues. CDR3 amino acids: CASRETGAGELFF. The CDR3 DNA is TGTGCCAGCAGGGAGACAGGGGCCGGGGAGCTGTTTTTT.

CDR3 bases: TGTGCCAGCAGCGTAGTTAGGGGACTAGCGGGAGGCTACCCAGATACGCAGTATTTT. The encoded protein is CASSVVRGLAGGYPDTQYF. V is TRBV9 and J is TRBJ2-3; 15 bases align to TRBD2. V shed 0 bases and J 4 bases; nucleotides not matched to a gene: 9. From germline, CDR1 is SGDLS and CDR2 YYNGEE. This CDR3 comprises 19 residues.

The chain has TRBV5-6 and TRBJ2-1; 9 bases agree with TRBD1. Germline lookup yields CDR1 SGHDT and CDR2 YYEEEE. V trimming: 3 bases; J trimming: 9 bases; junction bases outside the gene matches: 7. The CDR3 length is 14 residues. This CDR3 is CASSWGQGVGEQFF. Written as DNA, the CDR3 is TGTGCCAGCAGCTGGGGACAGGGCGTAGGTGAGCAGTTCTTC. Filled out from reference TRBV5-6 and TRBJ2-1, the complete variable domain reads DAGVTQSPTHLIKTRGQQVTLRCSPKSGHDTVSWYQQALGQGPQFIFQYYEEEERQRGNFPDRFSGHQFPNYSSELNVNALLLGDSALYLCASSWGQGVGEQFFGPGTRLTVL.

The chain is built from TRBV5-1 and TRBJ2-7, with a weak D call TRBD2 (6 bases). The CDR3 is made up of 11 amino acids. Trimming took 4 bases from V and 7 from J, leaving 9 bases between them. The germline gives CDR1 SGHRS, CDR2 YFSETQ. CDR3 protein: CASSLGGEQYF. For the CDR3, the DNA is TGCGCCAGCAGCCTCGGAGGGGAGCAGTACTTC. The whole variable domain, remainder taken from reference TRBV5-1 and TRBJ2-7, is KAGVTQTPRYLIKTRGQQVTLSCSPISGHRSVSWYQQTPGQGLQFLFEYFSETQRNKGNFPGRFSGRQFSNSRSEMNVSTLELGDSALYLCASSLGGEQYFGPGTRLTVT.

The chain couples TRBV19 to TRBJ2-7; 7 nucleotides agree with TRBD2. The CDR3 spans 13 residues. Trimming took 1 base from V and 5 from J; bases not matched to a gene: 2. The germline gives CDR1 LNHDA, CDR2 SQIVND (reference sequence). CDR3 in amino acids: CASSIGGGNEQYF. As DNA, the CDR3 is TGTGCCAGTAGTATAGGGGGAGGGAACGAGCAGTACTTC.